This TCR beta chain was documented in a study of neurological immune-mediated disorders. The cDNA was produced through 5'RACE with 10-nucleotide random UMIs. TCRdb ran MiXCR on the 5' RACE reads and lists one entry per CDR3 protein. Among about 30,000 distinct CDR3 sequences listed, roughly 12% were seen once. Overall study results and limits: Subjects shared no identical expanded-clone CDR3 amino acid sequences, suggesting private TCR-beta repertoires in all groups.

Trimming removed 4 bases from V and 4 bases from J; junction bases left unmatched: 10. The CDR3 spans 15 residues. The V gene's germline CDR1 is SGHDT and CDR2 YYEEEE. As healthy controls, volunteers from a blood bank in Maryland, USA, were used. The table lists this clonotype with many counts. Its antigen is currently unknown. The sequencing sample was made of PBMCs. The gene calls are TRBV5-6 and TRBJ1-2, with TRBD1 matching over 7 bases. The clonotype originates from a woman aged 60-75 years in good health. CDR3 in amino acids: CASSLPSDRIYGYTF. The CDR3, as DNA: TGTGCCAGCAGCCTACCCTCGGACAGGATCTATGGCTACACCTTC.